The 31 T cell receptor beta chains below were found in one sample sequenced in a study of beta chain features in type 1 diabetes. The authors reverse transcribed all of the isolated RNA, so sequencing captured expressed TCRB transcripts. Some clones are missing from TCRdb's copy, which holds only in-frame ones; the method was immunoSEQ multiplex PCR. Here the sample spans approximately 170,000 clones, roughly 9% being singletons. Sequencing was done on a sample of central memory CD4+ T cells from blood. Receptors originate from a woman between 18 and 30 years old in good health.

This clone was detected a few times. The chain combines TRBV7-3 with TRBJ2-6; tentative D call: TRBD2 (5 bases). The CDR3 is made up of 14 amino acids. V was trimmed by 4 bases and J by 4 bases, leaving 8 bases between them. Germline assignment: CDR1 SGHTA and CDR2 FQGTGA. As DNA, the CDR3 is TGTGCCAGCAGCTCGGGGTCGGGGGCCAACGTCCTGACTTTC. This sequence encodes CASSSGSGANVLTF.

This rearrangement joins TRBV30 to TRBJ1-3; D perhaps matches TRBD1 (6 bases). The V gene lost 1 base and the J gene lost 4 bases, with 11 bases spanning the gap. Germline assignment: CDR1 GTSNPN and CDR2 SVGIG (reference sequence). The CDR3 covers 14 residues. The CDR3 DNA sequence: TGTGCCTGGAGTGCAGGGGCTCCGGGAAACACCATATATTTT. This codes for CAWSAGAPGNTIYF.

This clone appeared a few times. CDR3: CASRGDNEQFF. The CDR3 DNA sequence: TGTGCCAGCAGAGGGGACAATGAGCAGTTCTTC. J is TRBJ2-1 and V is TRBV6-6; D might be TRBD1 (5 bases). The CDR3 covers 11 residues. From germline, CDR1 is MNHNY and CDR2 SVGAGI (reference sequence). Trimming took 6 bases from V and 5 from J, leaving 5 bases between them.

In its sample, this clone was seen a few times. The rearrangement uses TRBV6-5 and TRBJ2-3, with D tentatively TRBD1 (5 bases). The CDR3 consists of 13 residues. CDR1 is MNHEY, CDR2 SVGAGI, per germline. Trimming took 6 bases from V and 4 from J, leaving 11 bases between them. CDR3 loop: CASRLQGADTQYF. The CDR3 DNA reads as TGTGCCAGCAGGCTTCAGGGTGCAGATACGCAGTATTTT.

The chain recombines TRBV10-3 with TRBJ1-1; 8 positions match TRBD1. Germline V lookup: CDR1 ENHRY, CDR2 SYGVKD. Losses at the gene ends were 3 bases for V and 0 bases for J; bases not matched to a gene: 3. The CDR3 contains 15 residues. CDR3 in amino acids: CAISDRGLMNTEAFF. The CDR3 bases are TGTGCCATCAGTGACAGGGGGCTTATGAACACTGAAGCTTTCTTT.

The chain combines TRBV30 with TRBJ2-2; TRBD2 aligns across 9 bases. The CDR3 sequence is 16 residues long. Germline V gene lookup returns CDR1 GTSNPN and CDR2 SVGIG (reference sequence). V shed 2 bases, J shed 1 base, and the junction held 5 bases outside the gene matches. The CDR3 region has the DNA TGTGCCTGGAGTAAGGGAGCGGGAGGGAACACCGGGGAGCTGTTTTTT. This gives the protein CAWSKGAGGNTGELFF.

The gene calls are TRBV7-9 and TRBJ1-1; TRBD1 is a possible D gene (5 bases). Germline CDR1 SEHNR, CDR2 FQNEAQ (reference sequence). Trimming took off 1 base at V and 4 bases at J, with 13 bases between the two ends. The CDR3 runs 15 residues. The CDR3 nucleotides read TGTGCCAGCAGCTTAGTGCGGGGCTGGGGCACTGAAGCTTTCTTT. It specifies CASSLVRGWGTEAFF. The full variable domain, its missing parts supplied by reference TRBV7-9 and TRBJ1-1, is DTGVSQNPRHKITKRGQNVTFRCDPISEHNRLYWYRQTLGQGPEFLTYFQNEAQLEKSRLLSDRFSAERPKGSFSTLEIQRTEQGDSAMYLCASSLVRGWGTEAFFGQGTRLTVV.

The chain combines TRBV9 with TRBJ1-1; 9 bases align to TRBD1. The V segment lost 2 bases and the J segment 2 bases; nucleotides outside the gene matches: 10. Looked up from germline, CDR1 is SGDLS and CDR2 is YYNGEE. The CDR3 loop spans 17 amino acids. The CDR3 sequence is CASSVTGGIAGNTEAFF. CDR3 nucleotide sequence: TGTGCCAGCAGCGTCACAGGGGGCATCGCGGGTAACACTGAAGCTTTCTTT. Full variable domain (missing parts from reference TRBV9 and TRBJ1-1): DSGVTQTPKHLITATGQRVTLRCSPRSGDLSVYWYQQSLDQGLQFLIQYYNGEERAKGNILERFSAQQFPDLHSELNLSSLELGDSALYFCASSVTGGIAGNTEAFFGQGTRLTVV.

The CDR3 is CASSYGLAEKNIQYF. The CDR3 coding sequence is TGTGCCAGCAGTTATGGGCTAGCGGAAAAAAACATTCAGTACTTC. This rearrangement joins TRBV6-5 to TRBJ2-4, with 7 bases identical to TRBD2. This CDR3 has 15 amino acids. Trimming removed 3 bases from V and 4 bases from J; junction bases left unmatched: 6. CDR1 and CDR2 (germline): MNHEY, SVGAGI.

The gene calls are TRBV27 and TRBJ1-4; unclear D gene. Per the germline V gene, CDR1 is MNHEY and CDR2 is SMNVEV (reference sequence). V lost 5 bases and J 8 bases, leaving 12 bases between the germline ends. This CDR3 contains 13 residues. The CDR3 spells CASSAYTEEKLFF. In nucleotides, the CDR3 is TGTGCCAGCAGTGCCTACACGGAGGAAAAACTGTTTTTT. The entire variable domain, with the rest obtained from reference TRBV27 and TRBJ1-4, is as follows: EAQVTQNPRYLITVTGKKLTVTCSQNMNHEYMSWYRQDPGLGLRQIYYSMNVEVTDKGDVPEGYKVSRKEKRNFPLILESPSPNQTSLYFCASSAYTEEKLFFGSGTQLSVL.

This clone was observed a handful of times. The chain employs TRBV30 and TRBJ2-7; the D gene is possibly TRBD1 (6 bases). Per the germline V gene, CDR1 is GTSNPN and CDR2 is SVGIG (reference sequence). This CDR3 contains 15 residues. The V end was cut by 0 bases, the J end by 2 bases, with 14 bases between. CDR3 nucleotide sequence: TGTGCCTGGAGTGTACGAGGGACAAAAACCTACGAGCAGTACTTC. This sequence encodes CAWSVRGTKTYEQYF.

The chain employs TRBV5-1 and TRBJ2-1; 16 bases agree with TRBD2. The trim removed 2 bases at V and 8 bases at J, leaving 4 bases unmatched. CDR3 length equals 16 residues. Germline lookup yields CDR1 SGHRS and CDR2 YFSETQ. CDR3 bases: TGCGCCAGCAGCTTTGGGACTAGCGGGAGGGCTTATGAGCAGTTCTTC. Translating it yields CASSFGTSGRAYEQFF.

The chain joins TRBV6-5 to TRBJ1-5; the match to TRBD1 covers 9 bases. Germline CDR1 MNHEY, CDR2 SVGAGI. The CDR3 covers 14 residues. V was clipped by 5 bases and J by 8 bases; unmatched bases: 7. CDR3 residues: CASSPTGGREPQHF. The CDR3 DNA is TGTGCCAGCAGTCCGACAGGGGGGAGGGAGCCCCAGCATTTT.

V gene TRBV7-2 combines with J gene TRBJ1-1, with D unresolved. Germline CDR1 and CDR2: SGHTA and FQGNSA. Trimming cost V 1 base and J 3 bases, with 6 bases left between them. The CDR3 loop spans 13 amino acids. In DNA form, the CDR3 reads TGTGCCAGCAGCTTAGAGGAGGACACTGAAGCTTTCTTT. Encoded protein: CASSLEEDTEAFF.

This clone was counted a few times. The genes are TRBV5-1 and TRBJ2-1; 7 bases are shared with TRBD1. The CDR3 sequence is 14 residues long. Germline V gives CDR1 SGHRS, CDR2 YFSETQ. V lost 6 bases and J lost 7; bases outside the gene matches: 10. The CDR3 here is CASISGTANNEQFF. Here the CDR3 DNA reads TGCGCCAGCATATCCGGGACAGCTAATAATGAGCAGTTCTTC.

This clone has only a few counts. The chain joins TRBV12-2 to TRBJ2-1; the D call TRBD2 from the table was never checked on the DNA. TRBV12-2 is annotated as a pseudogene. This CDR3 has 19 amino acids. The CDR3 here is CASRLAGGPAYSSYNEQFF. CDR3 nucleotides: TGTGCAAGTCGCTTAGCGGGGGGGCCCGCCTACAGCTCCTACAATGAGCAGTTCTTC.

The chain is built from TRBV7-8 and TRBJ1-2, with 7 bases identical to TRBD1. Per germline, CDR1 SGHVS and CDR2 FQNEAQ. The CDR3 totals 17 residues. V was clipped by 5 bases and J by 0 bases; unmatched bases: 12. CDR3: CASSAPGQRSSNYGYTF. The CDR3, as DNA: TGTGCCAGCAGCGCCCCGGGACAGAGATCCTCTAACTATGGCTACACCTTC.

This clone was recorded a few times. This chain links TRBV7-2 with TRBJ2-7; 7 nucleotides line up with TRBD2. Germline V CDR1 and CDR2: SGHTA, FQGNSA. V lost 3 bases, J lost 6 bases, and 5 bases stayed unmatched. The CDR3 contains 13 residues. This CDR3 is CASSLGGRAEQYF. CDR3 DNA: TGTGCCAGCAGCTTGGGGGGGAGAGCCGAGCAGTACTTC.

In its sample, this clone was seen a few times. This sequence joins TRBV7-9 and TRBJ1-2, with TRBD1 as a possible D gene (6 bases). V was pared by 5 bases and J by 0 bases, with 13 bases between. Germline-derived CDR1 and CDR2 are SEHNR and FQNEAQ (reference sequence). The CDR3 is 15 amino acids. The CDR3 spells CASSPGHGANYGYTF. CDR3 nucleotide sequence: TGTGCCAGCAGCCCGGGACACGGGGCTAACTATGGCTACACCTTC.

This clone has ten or more counts. The V gene is TRBV7-9, the J gene TRBJ1-2; D not certain. The V end was cut by 3 bases, the J end by 0 bases, with 5 bases between. Germline V gene lookup returns CDR1 SEHNR and CDR2 FQNEAQ (reference sequence). The length of the CDR3 is 13 residues. Written as DNA, the CDR3 is TGTGCCAGCAGCTTCGGGGCTAACTATGGCTACACCTTC. Its translation: CASSFGANYGYTF.

This clone showed up just a few times. This chain uses TRBV2 with TRBJ2-3; 11 bases fit TRBD2. Trimming removed 11 bases from V and 4 bases from J; junction bases left unmatched: 8. The CDR3 sequence is 14 residues long. Germline loops: CDR1 SNHLY, CDR2 FYNNEI. CDR3 residues: CAPPSGGCPDTQYF. The DNA of the CDR3 is TGTGCCCCGCCTAGCGGGGGGTGCCCAGATACGCAGTATTTT.

This chain joins TRBV6-5 and TRBJ2-2, with D unclear. There are 14 residues in the CDR3. Germline V lookup: CDR1 MNHEY, CDR2 SVGAGI. With 0 bases removed from V and 4 bases from J, the gap between germline ends came to 6 bases. The DNA for the CDR3 is TGTGCCAGCAGTTACTCGAGAGGCACCGGGGAGCTGTTTTTT. Amino acid sequence: CASSYSRGTGELFF.

In its sample, this clone was seen many times. The sample holds other DNA sequences that translate to the same CDR3. This chain joins TRBV7-2 and TRBJ2-3; possible D gene TRBD2, 5 bases. CDR1 and CDR2 (germline): SGHTA, FQGNSA. The CDR3 contains 15 residues. Trimming left V 1 base short and J 0 bases short, with 8 bases between. The CDR3 protein is CASSLVEGSTDTQYF. In DNA form, the CDR3 reads TGTGCCAGCAGCTTAGTAGAGGGTAGCACAGATACGCAGTATTTT.

This clone showed up just a few times. This chain uses TRBV27 with TRBJ2-7; 11 bases fit TRBD2. The V gene's germline CDR1 is MNHEY and CDR2 SMNVEV (reference sequence). This CDR3 spans 18 amino acids. Trimming removed 2 bases from V and 0 bases from J; junction bases left unmatched: 9. CDR3 loop: CASSLIPSGGQNSYEQYF. CDR3 nucleotides: TGTGCCAGCAGTTTAATCCCTAGCGGGGGGCAAAACTCCTACGAGCAGTACTTC.

The V call is TRBV19, the J call TRBJ2-7; 7 positions match TRBD1. V shed 7 bases, J shed 5 bases, and the junction held 14 bases outside the gene matches. The CDR3 runs to 15 residues. From germline, CDR1 is LNHDA and CDR2 SQIVND (reference sequence). CDR3 loop: CASILPTGVLDEQYF. The CDR3 nucleotides are TGTGCCAGTATCCTTCCCACAGGGGTGTTGGACGAGCAGTACTTC.

This clone was found many times. This chain connects TRBV5-6 to TRBJ2-4, with TRBD2 matching over 11 bases. V was pared by 4 bases and J by 6 bases, with 3 bases of the junction left unmatched. The germline gives CDR1 SGHDT, CDR2 YYEEEE. This CDR3 region has 14 residues. The DNA of the CDR3 is TGTGCCAGCAGCCCGGGACTAGCGGTAAACATTCAGTACTTC. Translated, it gives CASSPGLAVNIQYF.

This sequence joins TRBV9 and TRBJ2-7; no definite D call. This CDR3 has 13 residues. V shed 4 bases and J shed 2 bases, with 10 bases lying between them. The germline V gene encodes CDR1 SGDLS and CDR2 YYNGEE. CDR3 residues: CASSPSETYEQYF. CDR3 coding DNA: TGTGCCAGCAGCCCCTCGGAGACCTACGAGCAGTACTTC.

This clone has just a few counts. The same CDR3 arises from other DNA sequences in this sample as well. This chain links TRBV5-1 with TRBJ1-1; the D gene is possibly TRBD1 (5 bases). CDR1 is SGHRS and CDR2 is YFSETQ in the germline V gene. The V end lost 3 bases, the J end lost 1 base, and 10 bases lay between the germline ends. The CDR3 has 14 amino acids. CDR3 amino acids: CASSSSGGNTEAFF. In nucleotides, the CDR3 is TGCGCCAGCAGCTCCTCCGGGGGGAACACTGAAGCTTTCTTT.

There are a few counts of this clone. The chain carries TRBV11-2 and TRBJ1-2; D perhaps matches TRBD1 (6 bases). The V end was cut by 1 base, the J end by 4 bases, with 16 bases between. Per germline, CDR1 SGHAT and CDR2 FQNNGV. This CDR3 comprises 16 residues. This CDR3 reads CASSLAPDSSAYGYTF. The CDR3 region has the DNA TGTGCCAGCAGCTTAGCTCCGGACAGCTCAGCCTATGGCTACACCTTC.

This clone was detected only a few times. The rearrangement links TRBV5-1 to TRBJ2-4; 9 positions agree with TRBD2. With 3 bases clipped from V and 5 bases from J, the junction kept 9 bases outside the gene matches. The length of the CDR3 is 16 residues. Germline CDR1 reads SGHRS; CDR2 reads YFSETQ. The CDR3 loop is CASSWGSSGIENIQYF. CDR3 nucleotides: TGCGCCAGCAGCTGGGGGTCTAGCGGGATCGAAAACATTCAGTACTTC. Drawing the rest from reference TRBV5-1 and TRBJ2-4, the complete variable domain is KAGVTQTPRYLIKTRGQQVTLSCSPISGHRSVSWYQQTPGQGLQFLFEYFSETQRNKGNFPGRFSGRQFSNSRSEMNVSTLELGDSALYLCASSWGSSGIENIQYFGAGTRLSVL.

This sequence joins TRBV14 and TRBJ2-1, with 15 nucleotides matching TRBD2. With V trimmed by 4 bases and J by 6 bases, 1 base remained unmatched. Germline V gene sequence: CDR1 SGHDN, CDR2 FVKESK. This CDR3 has 15 amino acids. Written as DNA, the CDR3 is TGTGCCAGCAGCCTGGGACTAGCGGGGGGCAATGAGCAGTTCTTC. It specifies CASSLGLAGGNEQFF. Variable domain in full (rest from reference TRBV14 and TRBJ2-1): EAGVTQFPSHSVIEKGQTVTLRCDPISGHDNLYWYRRVMGKEIKFLLHFVKESKQDESGMPNNRFLAERTGGTYSTLKVQPAELEDSGVYFCASSLGLAGGNEQFFGPGTRLTVL.